The T cell receptor (beta chain) under discussion was sequenced for a study of T-cell reconstitution after alpha-beta-depleted transplantation in children. The study, taken as a whole, reports: Among T cells one year after transplant, newly produced cells accounted for most counts and diversity.

The germline V gene has CDR1 SGHNT and CDR2 YENEEA. The CDR3 sequence is 13 residues long. The germline V and J ends were trimmed by 1 base and 6 bases, with 10 bases remaining between them. This clonotype was counted only a few times. Its antigen is as yet unknown. Unique molecular identifiers were used in preparing the TCRbeta library. TCRdb reanalysed the PCR reads using MiXCR and keeps one entry per CDR3 protein. The table has 90,000 to 130,000 distinct CDR3 sequences, around 6.4% seen once. The sequencing used PBMCs, mostly from graft donor cells, collected 360 days after TCRalphabeta/CD19-depleted stem cell transplant. The chain recombines TRBV11-3 with TRBJ2-7; D not resolved. The TCR was taken from a male patient between 2 and 10 years old who had a stem cell transplant for acute lymphoblastic leukemia, so the T cells may come from the graft donor. CDR3 sequence: CASSLATWSEQYF. The CDR3 region has the DNA TGTGCCAGCAGCTTAGCCACTTGGAGCGAGCAGTACTTC.